Below, 27 T cell receptor beta chains from the same sample are listed, as sequenced in a study of T cells in women clearing cervical HPV infection. Profiled with immunoSEQ multiplex PCR; TCRdb holds only in-frame clones, not every one. The sample includes about 32,000 clones. The sequenced material came from blood buffy coat. These receptors came from a woman between 18 and 70 years old with a cervical HPV16 infection that either progressed to CIN3+ or cleared (not recorded which).

For this clone: The read is 3 residues too short to cover the CDR3 end, so that end is filled in from the germline J gene. The chain is built from TRBV20-1 and TRBJ2-7, with D uncertain. This CDR3 spans 11 amino acids. With 4 bases removed from V and 2 bases from J, the gap between germline ends came to 6 bases. CDR1 and CDR2 from the germline V gene are DFQATT and SNEGSKA (reference sequence). The CDR3 sequence: CSANSPYEQYF. The covered CDR3 bases are TGCAGTGCTAACAGCCCCTACGAG.

The CDR3 here is CASSLFISSGNTIYF. The part of the CDR3 DNA that was read is TGTGCCAGCAGCTTATTCATCAGCTCTGGAAACACC. The rearrangement joins TRBV7-2 to TRBJ1-3; D ambiguous. The read is 3 residues too short to cover the CDR3 end, so that end is filled in from the germline J gene. Trimming pared 2 bases from V and 0 bases from J, leaving 8 bases between. From germline, CDR1 is SGHTA and CDR2 FQGNSA. There are 15 residues in the CDR3. Looking up the rest from reference TRBV7-2 and TRBJ1-3 gives the full variable domain: GAGVSQSPSNKVTEKGKDVELRCDPISGHTALYWYRQSLGQGLEFLIYFQGNSAPDKSGLPSDRFSAERTGGSVSTLTIQRTQQEDSAVYLCASSLFISSGNTIYFGEGSWLTVV.

Worth noting for this clone: The DNA ends 3 residues before the CDR3 does, and the rest of the CDR3 is filled in from the germline J gene. The rearrangement joins TRBV6-2 or TRBV6-3 to TRBJ2-2, with 15 bases identical to TRBD2. Germline V gene lookup returns CDR1 MNHEY and CDR2 SVGEGT. This CDR3 is 17 amino acids long. V lost 6 bases to trimming and J lost 1 base; unmatched junction nucleotides: 3. CDR3 region: CASSRTSGGENTGELFF. CDR3 DNA, as far as it was read: TGTGCCAGCAGCCGGACTAGCGGGGGGGAGAACACCGGGGAG.

Remarks on this clone: With the read ending 3 residues before the CDR3 end, the germline J gene is used to fill in that end. This chain joins TRBV2 and TRBJ2-7; TRBD2 agrees at 10 bases. CDR3 length equals 15 residues. The germline gives CDR1 SNHLY, CDR2 FYNNEI. Germline trimming cut 6 bases from V and 6 bases from J; bases unmatched to any gene: 11. The part of the CDR3 DNA that was read is TGTGCCAGCAGCCTGTCCGGGACTAGCGTAGGCGAG. It encodes CASSLSGTSVGE. In full, the CDR3 reads CASSLSGTSVGEQYF.

Comment on this clone: The CDR3 end falls 3 residues outside the read, so it is completed with the germline J gene. The chain uses TRBV2 and TRBJ2-1; D not certain. The CDR3 covers 12 residues. CDR1 is SNHLY, CDR2 FYNNEI, per germline. Trimming took off 4 bases at V and 8 bases at J, with 9 bases between the two ends. The CDR3 region is CASSGLQHEQFF. Partial CDR3 DNA: TGTGCCAGCAGTGGGCTTCAACATGAG. Supplemented by reference TRBV2 and TRBJ2-1, the full variable domain reads EPEVTQTPSHQVTQMGQEVILRCVPISNHLYFYWYRQILGQKVEFLVSFYNNEISEKSEIFDDQFSVERPDGSNFTLKIRSTKLEDSAMYFCASSGLQHEQFFGPGTRLTVL.

A remark on this clone: The read falls 3 residues short of the CDR3 end, and the missing part is taken from the germline J gene. The V gene is TRBV30, the J gene TRBJ1-2; 9 positions agree with TRBD1. From germline, CDR1 is GTSNPN and CDR2 SVGIG (reference sequence). V dropped 5 bases and J dropped 0; count of bases not matched to a gene: 7. The CDR3 runs to 15 residues. Incomplete CDR3 DNA: TGTGCCTGGGGAAGGACAGGGGCTTCTAACTATGGC. Translation: CAWGRTGASNYG. The CDR3 reads in full as CAWGRTGASNYGYTF.

A word on this clone: Read data end 3 residues before the CDR3 end; the end is taken from the germline J gene. The chain has TRBV18 and TRBJ2-1; 13 nucleotides agree with TRBD2. This CDR3 is built from 15 residues. In germline, CDR1 is KGHSH, CDR2 LQKENI. After removal of 6 bases from V and 7 bases from J, the junction contained 6 bases not matched to a gene. The CDR3 spells CASSRETSGGNEQFF. The CDR3 DNA, read in part, is TGTGCCAGCTCCCGGGAGACTAGCGGGGGGAATGAG.

Worth noting for this clone: The DNA ends 3 residues before the CDR3 does, and the rest of the CDR3 is filled in from the germline J gene. The chain links TRBV2 to TRBJ2-7, with TRBD2 identical over 11 bases. This CDR3 spans 15 amino acids. Germline lookup yields CDR1 SNHLY and CDR2 FYNNEI. J gave up 6 bases and V 7 bases, and 11 bases lay outside the gene matches. This CDR3 is CASKIGTSGGGEQYF. The CDR3 DNA, read in part, is TGTGCCAGCAAGATAGGGACTAGCGGCGGGGGCGAG.

This chain's CDR3 is CASSLEQGGAFF. The part of the CDR3 DNA that was read is TGTGCCAGCAGCCTGGAGCAGGGGGGA. The V call is TRBV7-2, the J call TRBJ1-1, with TRBD1 identical over 7 bases. The read gets to within 3 residues of the CDR3 end, and the germline J gene fills in the rest. The CDR3 is made up of 12 amino acids. Germline loops: CDR1 SGHTA, CDR2 FQGNSA.

With regard to this clone: The DNA ends 3 residues before the CDR3 does, and the rest of the CDR3 is filled in from the germline J gene. The chain carries TRBV18 and TRBJ2-3; TRBD1 matches at 9 bases. This CDR3 region has 15 residues. Germline CDR1 is KGHSH and CDR2 is LQKENI. CDR3 bases read: TGTGCCAGCTCCCTAGGGACAGGGTCTAATCAGCCG. It translates to CASSLGTGSNQP. The complete CDR3 protein is CASSLGTGSNQPQYF.

On this clone: The read comes to an end 3 residues before the CDR3 does, leaving the germline J gene to fill in the end. The rearrangement joins TRBV5-1 to TRBJ2-1, with D perhaps being TRBD1 or TRBD2 (5 bases each). The CDR3 loop spans 15 amino acids. The ends were cut back, 4 bases at V and 6 bases at J, with 17 bases in the middle. Germline CDR1 is SGHRS and CDR2 is YFSETQ. CDR3 bases read: TGCGCCAGCAGCCCGCAGGGAGTAGGATTCAATGAG. Protein sequence: CASSPQGVGFNE. In full, the CDR3 reads CASSPQGVGFNEQFF.

Note on this clone: Coverage ceases 3 residues before the CDR3 finishes, and the germline J gene fills in the end. This chain uses TRBV5-1 with TRBJ2-6, with D unresolved. V lost 2 bases to trimming and J lost 0 bases, with 6 bases between them. The length of the CDR3 is 15 residues. The V gene's germline CDR1 is SGHRS and CDR2 YFSETQ. CDR3: CASSFPSSGANVLTF. The CDR3 bases that were read are TGCGCCAGCAGCTTCCCCAGCTCTGGGGCCAACGTC.

Turning to this clone: The CDR3 end is not reached by the read, which stops 3 residues before it; the germline J gene fills it in. The chain links TRBV20-1 to TRBJ2-7; no definite D call. Per germline, CDR1 DFQATT and CDR2 SNEGSKA (reference sequence). This CDR3 region has 14 residues. The ends were cut back, 3 bases at V and 4 bases at J, with 16 bases in the middle. CDR3 residues: CSARSPMGPYEQYF. CDR3 DNA (partial): TGCAGTGCTAGGTCTCCCATGGGCCCTTACGAG.

As to this clone: With the read ending 3 residues before the CDR3 end, the germline J gene is used to fill in that end. The chain joins TRBV10-3 to TRBJ1-1; tentatively, D is TRBD1 (5 bases). CDR1 is ENHRY and CDR2 is SYGVKD in the germline V gene. The CDR3 runs to 11 residues. The germline V and J ends were trimmed by 5 bases and 5 bases, with 6 bases remaining between them. The CDR3 reads CAISQGTEAFF. The sequenced CDR3 bases are TGTGCCATCAGTCAGGGAACTGAA.

A word on this clone: Read coverage stops 3 residues before the CDR3 terminus; the germline J gene supplies the remainder. The rearrangement uses TRBV6-1 and TRBJ2-3; 12 bases map to TRBD1. V gave up 4 bases and J gave up 4 bases; unmatched junction bases: 6. The CDR3 is made up of 16 amino acids. Germline V lookup: CDR1 MNHNS, CDR2 SASEGT. Partial CDR3 DNA: TGTGCCAGCAGTGTTTGGGACAGGGGGCCCTCAGATACG. It codes for CASSVWDRGPSDT. In full, the CDR3 is CASSVWDRGPSDTQYF.

In regard to this clone: The junction and the germline gene differ at one end; a read error may be behind it. The sequence runs out 3 residues before the end of the CDR3; the remainder is reconstructed from the germline J gene. Other DNA sequences in the same sample also yield this CDR3. The chain recombines TRBV7-8 with TRBJ1-3; the match to TRBD1 covers 7 bases. The length of the CDR3 is 17 residues. In germline, CDR1 is SGHVS, CDR2 FQNEAQ. The CDR3 reads CASSSRQGLFSGNTIYF. Incomplete CDR3 DNA: TGTGCCAGCAGCTCGCGACAGGGACTCTTCTCTGGAAACACA.

As for this clone: The read stops 3 residues short of the end of the CDR3; the missing end is completed from the germline J gene. The V gene is TRBV19, the J gene TRBJ1-2, with TRBD1 matching 8 bases. Germline lookup yields CDR1 LNHDA and CDR2 SQIVND (reference sequence). The length of the CDR3 is 14 residues. Here the CDR3 reads CASSDRQGPYDYTF. The sequenced CDR3 bases are TGTGCCAGTAGCGATCGACAGGGGCCCTACGAC.

As for this clone: One end of the junction fails to match germline, which may point to a read error. The observed sequence ends 3 residues before the CDR3 terminus, with the missing tail filled in from the germline J gene. Other DNA variants within this sample encode the same CDR3. The rearrangement links TRBV10-3 to TRBJ1-3, with 8 bases that match TRBD1. The CDR3 extends over 15 amino acids. The germline V gene has CDR1 ENHRY and CDR2 SYGVKD. CDR3 loop: CAIRNDRGSGNTIYF. The CDR3 DNA, read in part, is TGTGCCATCAGGAACGACAGGGGCTCTGGAAACACA.

Remarks on this clone: The sequence runs out 3 residues before the end of the CDR3; the remainder is reconstructed from the germline J gene. V is TRBV30 and J is TRBJ1-1; D is undetermined. There are 11 residues in the CDR3. Trimming pared 0 bases from V and 4 bases from J, leaving 3 bases between. CDR1 and CDR2 (germline): GTSNPN, SVGIG (reference sequence). The CDR3: CAWSVSTEAFF. The sequenced CDR3 bases are TGTGCCTGGAGTGTTAGCACTGAA.

For this clone: Read sequence stops 3 residues before the CDR3 end, and the germline J gene provides the missing end. This chain links TRBV19 with TRBJ2-2; 8 positions agree with TRBD1. Germline CDR1 and CDR2: LNHDA and SQIVND (reference sequence). CDR3 size: 16 residues. The trim removed 6 bases at V and 4 bases at J, leaving 10 bases unmatched. CDR3 in amino acids: CASSRQGSGGTGELFF. The CDR3 bases that were read are TGTGCCAGTAGCCGACAGGGGAGCGGTGGCACCGGGGAG.

Regarding this clone: From the germline J gene comes the end of the CDR3, since the read stops 3 residues before it. The chain employs TRBV7-2 and TRBJ1-2, with TRBD1 as a possible D gene (5 bases). V lost 5 bases to trimming and J lost 6 bases, with 19 bases between them. The CDR3 totals 15 residues. The germline V gene encodes CDR1 SGHTA and CDR2 FQGNSA. CDR3 DNA, as far as it was read: TGTGCCAGCAGCCAAACCTGGGCAGGGATGGATGGC. Translated: CASSQTWAGMDG. The CDR3, in full, reads CASSQTWAGMDGYTF. The whole variable domain, filled in from reference TRBV7-2 and TRBJ1-2, reads GAGVSQSPSNKVTEKGKDVELRCDPISGHTALYWYRQSLGQGLEFLIYFQGNSAPDKSGLPSDRFSAERTGGSVSTLTIQRTQQEDSAVYLCASSQTWAGMDGYTFGSGTRLTVV.

Comments on this clone: The CDR3 extends 3 residues past the end of the read, so its final part is completed from the germline J gene. This rearrangement joins TRBV5-1 to TRBJ2-2; 11 nucleotides line up with TRBD2. Germline CDR1 SGHRS, CDR2 YFSETQ. Trimming removed 4 bases from V and 4 bases from J; junction bases left unmatched: 6. The CDR3 has 16 amino acids. The chain's CDR3 is CASSRLAGGATGELFF. The covered CDR3 bases are TGCGCCAGCAGCAGGCTAGCGGGAGGTGCCACCGGGGAG.

For this clone: The missing CDR3 end, 3 residues past where the read stops, is filled in from the germline J gene. The chain employs TRBV2 and TRBJ2-2, with D maybe TRBD2 (6 bases). Germline lookup yields CDR1 SNHLY and CDR2 FYNNEI. This CDR3 spans 14 amino acids. V lost 8 bases and J 1 base, leaving 11 bases between the germline ends. The CDR3 sequence: CASSGGENTGELFF. Incomplete CDR3 DNA: TGTGCCAGCTCAGGAGGGGAGAACACCGGGGAG.

A remark on this clone: From the germline J gene comes the end of the CDR3, since the read stops 3 residues before it. The chain links TRBV5-1 to TRBJ2-2, with 7 bases identical to TRBD1. The CDR3 totals 16 residues. CDR1 and CDR2 from the germline V gene are SGHRS and YFSETQ. The V segment lost 4 bases and the J segment 4 bases; nucleotides outside the gene matches: 10. The CDR3 loop reads CASSPGDSYITGELFF. CDR3 DNA (partial): TGCGCCAGCAGCCCCGGGGACAGCTACATCACCGGGGAG.

A note on this clone: The read is 3 residues too short to cover the CDR3 end, so that end is filled in from the germline J gene. The chain employs TRBV7-9 and TRBJ2-1; D is ambiguous. CDR1 SEHNR and CDR2 FQNEAQ come from the germline V gene (reference sequence). The V end was cut by 2 bases, the J end by 6 bases, with 14 bases between. The CDR3 length is 15 residues. CDR3 bases read: TGTGCCAGCAGCTTACCCGGTTTCCCGGTCAATGAG. This sequence encodes CASSLPGFPVNE. The complete CDR3 protein is CASSLPGFPVNEQFF.

Of note for this clone: The CDR3 end falls 3 residues outside the read, so it is completed with the germline J gene. The chain recombines TRBV7-2 with TRBJ1-5; TRBD1 matches at 7 bases. CDR1 and CDR2 (germline): SGHTA, FQGNSA. This CDR3 region has 15 residues. After removal of 5 bases from V and 3 bases from J, the junction contained 7 bases not matched to a gene. CDR3 region: CASSNSDRANQPQHF. Incomplete CDR3 DNA: TGTGCCAGCAGCAATTCAGACAGGGCCAATCAGCCC.

Note on this clone: The CDR3 goes on 3 residues after the read ends, and that part is filled in from the germline J gene. The chain couples TRBV11-3 to TRBJ2-3; D gene ambiguous. Trimming removed 4 bases at V and 3 bases at J, with 8 bases between. The germline gives CDR1 SGHNT, CDR2 YENEEA. The CDR3 consists of 13 residues. The CDR3 sequence is CASSSRLTDTQYF. CDR3 bases read: TGTGCCAGCAGCTCGCGACTTACAGATACG.